The TCR delta chain described here comes from a study of γδ T cells in repeated Plasmodium falciparum infection. The wider study: Donors were malaria-exposed Malian children or age- and gender-matched Australian children.

For this clone: Antigen: not known.

Gammadelta T cells were flow-sorted from PBMC into Vgamma9/Vdelta2+ and Vdelta2-negative populations for bulk analysis. TCRdb reanalysed the multiplex PCR reads with CATT. The sample has about 89,000 delta-chain clones; 1.4% are singletons. Findings of the study overall: Malian children's Vdelta2-negative repertoires appeared more expanded and less diverse than Australians'.

The V end was cut by 1 base, the J end by 3 bases, with 33 bases between. CDR1 TSWWSYY and CDR2 QGS come from the germline V gene. This CDR3 is 22 amino acids long. The sequenced sample was gamma-delta T cells from blood. This chain uses TRDV1 with TRDJ1, with D perhaps matching TRDD3 (5 bases). The origin of this receptor is a pool of human donors (malaria-infected and uninfected, not separated). CDR3 DNA sequence: TGTGCTCTTGGGGAACCCCACCTAGGACCGTGGGCCTATGCGCGGGATGCCGATAAACTCATCTTT. The encoded protein is CALGEPHLGPWAYARDADKLIF.